This T cell receptor beta chain was recorded in a study of STAT5B mutations in CD4+ large granular lymphocyte leukemia. The repertoire was sequenced with immunoSEQ multiplex PCR; TCRdb's copy has only in-frame clones and lacks some. Among 25,000 to 30,000 clones listed, under 90% were seen once. Germline V CDR1 and CDR2: DFQATT, SNEGSKA (reference sequence). Trimming took off 5 bases at V and 7 bases at J, with 6 bases between the two ends. This CDR3 has 10 amino acids. The count of this clone is one. The TCR was taken from a human donor in good health. The chain carries TRBV20-1 and TRBJ1-3; D gene ambiguous. Sequencing was done on a sample of CD4+ T cells from blood buffy coats. CDR3 coding DNA: TGCAGTGCTTCCGGTAACACCATATATTTT. Its translation is CSASGNTIYF.